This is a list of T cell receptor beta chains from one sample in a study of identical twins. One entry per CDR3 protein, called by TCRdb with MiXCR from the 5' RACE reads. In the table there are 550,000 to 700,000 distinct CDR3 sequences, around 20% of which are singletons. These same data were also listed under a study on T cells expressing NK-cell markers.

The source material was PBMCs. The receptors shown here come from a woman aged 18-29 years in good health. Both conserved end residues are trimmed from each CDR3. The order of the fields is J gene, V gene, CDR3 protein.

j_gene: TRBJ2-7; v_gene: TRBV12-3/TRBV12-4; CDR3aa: ASSLRVADYEQY
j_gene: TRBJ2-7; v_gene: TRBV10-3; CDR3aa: AIRPGQSYEQY
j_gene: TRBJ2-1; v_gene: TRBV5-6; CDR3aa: ASSFRLAGHNEQF
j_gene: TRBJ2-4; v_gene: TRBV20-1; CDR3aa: SASRQQYQY
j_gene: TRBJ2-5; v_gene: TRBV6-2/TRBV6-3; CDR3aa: ASSPRAQLETQY
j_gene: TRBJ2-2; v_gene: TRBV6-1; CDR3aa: ASSQIAGGPGGELF
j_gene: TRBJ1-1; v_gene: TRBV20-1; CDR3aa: SASPRQRGSTEAF
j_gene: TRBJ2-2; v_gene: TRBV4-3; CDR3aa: ASSQDWRTSGELF
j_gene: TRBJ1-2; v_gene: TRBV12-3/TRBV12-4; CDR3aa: ASSLREGFGYT
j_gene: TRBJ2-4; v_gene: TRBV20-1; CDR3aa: SARTTGAAKNIQY